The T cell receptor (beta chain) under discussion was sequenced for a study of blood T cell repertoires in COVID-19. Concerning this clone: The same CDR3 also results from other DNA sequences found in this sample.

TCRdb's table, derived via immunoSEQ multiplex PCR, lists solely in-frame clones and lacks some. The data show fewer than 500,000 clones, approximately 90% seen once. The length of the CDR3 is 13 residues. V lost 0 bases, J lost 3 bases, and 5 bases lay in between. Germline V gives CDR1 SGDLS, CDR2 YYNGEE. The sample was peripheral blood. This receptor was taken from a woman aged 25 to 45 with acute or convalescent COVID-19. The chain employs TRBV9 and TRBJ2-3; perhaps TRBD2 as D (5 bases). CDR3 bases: TGTGCCAGCAGCGTAGGCGGGACAGATACGCAGTATTTT. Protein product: CASSVGGTDTQYF.